The rows below give T cell receptor beta chains drawn from one sample of a study of blood T cell repertoires in COVID-19. Data came from immunoSEQ multiplex PCR; TCRdb stores just in-frame clones and leaves some out. The table shows 300,000 to 400,000 clones, with under 95% occurring only once. The sequenced material came from peripheral blood. Every receptor here comes from a woman aged 18-29 years who had recovered from COVID-19. CDR3s include the opening cysteine and the closing phenylalanine or tryptophan. D genes are given only for firm matches. Clone size is not always given. Where it is, it says once, few, many or a class for expanded clones.

V	J	size	D	CDR3	DNA
TRBV3-1/TRBV3-2	TRBJ2-3	NA	TRBD2	CASSRKAGGSGTDTQYF	TGTGCCAGCAGCCGAAAAGCGGGAGGTAGCGGGACAGATACGCAGTATTTT
TRBV6-6	TRBJ1-1	once	NA	CASSYLSMTGEAFF	TGTGCCAGCAGTTACCTATCCATGACGGGTGAAGCTTTCTTT
TRBV7-2	TRBJ1-1	NA	NA	CASSLDRLNTEAFF	TGTGCCAGCAGCCTTGACAGGTTGAACACTGAAGCTTTCTTT
TRBV25-1	TRBJ1-2	NA	NA	CASSPSGGGVYGYTF	TGTGCCAGCAGTCCTAGTGGGGGGGGCGTCTATGGCTACACCTTC
TRBV11-2	TRBJ2-3	NA	TRBD2	CASSFSGRADTQYF	TGTGCCAGCAGCTTTAGCGGGAGGGCAGATACGCAGTATTTT
TRBV4-3	TRBJ2-1	NA	TRBD2	CASSQEPGGAYNEQFF	TGCGCCAGCAGCCAAGAACCGGGAGGGGCCTACAATGAGCAGTTCTTC
TRBV7-9	TRBJ1-3	NA	TRBD1	CASSFLTGAGNTIYF	TGTGCCAGCAGCTTCCTTACAGGGGCCGGAAACACCATATATTTT
TRBV19	TRBJ2-6	NA	NA	CASSIRGQALSGANVLTF	TGTGCCAGTAGTATAAGGGGCCAGGCGCTCTCTGGGGCCAACGTCCTGACTTTC
TRBV19	TRBJ2-6	NA	TRBD1	CASKKGPWDRVSGANVLTF	TGTGCCAGTAAGAAAGGGCCTTGGGACAGAGTCTCTGGGGCCAACGTCCTGACTTTC
TRBV10-3	TRBJ2-5	NA	NA	CAIKPAGLETQYF	TGTGCCATCAAACCCGCAGGTCTGGAGACCCAGTACTTC
TRBV30	TRBJ1-2	NA	TRBD1	CAWDGTGGDGYTF	TGTGCCTGGGACGGGACAGGGGGTGATGGCTACACCTTC
TRBV6-2/TRBV6-3	TRBJ1-1	NA	NA	CASSYSPDTEAFF	TGTGCCAGCAGTTACTCGCCGGACACTGAAGCTTTCTTT
TRBV6-2/TRBV6-3	TRBJ1-2	NA	NA	CASSSDRSWGYTF	TGTGCCAGCAGCTCCGACAGGTCGTGGGGCTACACCTTC
TRBV5-4	TRBJ2-1	NA	TRBD2	CASSLTSGSDEQFF	TGTGCCAGCAGCTTGACTAGCGGGAGCGATGAGCAGTTCTTC
TRBV15	TRBJ1-5	NA	TRBD1	CATSRRAGTDNQPQHF	TGTGCCACCAGCCGTCGAGCCGGGACAGATAATCAGCCCCAGCATTTT
TRBV20-1	TRBJ1-1	NA	NA	CSASPGGQAFF	TGCAGTGCTAGTCCGGGAGGACAGGCTTTCTTT
TRBV7-2	TRBJ2-1	NA	NA	CASSLDYNSYNEQFF	TGTGCCAGCAGCTTAGACTACAATTCCTACAATGAGCAGTTCTTC